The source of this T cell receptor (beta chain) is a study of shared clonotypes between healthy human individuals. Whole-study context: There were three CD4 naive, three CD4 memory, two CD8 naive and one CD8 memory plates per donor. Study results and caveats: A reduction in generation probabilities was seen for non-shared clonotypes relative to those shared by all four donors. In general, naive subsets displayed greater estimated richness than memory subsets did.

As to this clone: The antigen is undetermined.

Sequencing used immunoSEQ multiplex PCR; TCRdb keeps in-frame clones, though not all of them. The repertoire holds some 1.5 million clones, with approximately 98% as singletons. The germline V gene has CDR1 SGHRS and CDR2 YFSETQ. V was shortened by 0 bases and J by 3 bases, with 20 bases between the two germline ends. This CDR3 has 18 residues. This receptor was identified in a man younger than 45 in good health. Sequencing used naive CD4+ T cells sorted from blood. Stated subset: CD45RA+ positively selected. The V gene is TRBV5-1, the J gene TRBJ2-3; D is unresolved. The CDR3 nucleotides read TGCGCCAGCAGCTTGGCCTTTAGGACCCCCTCCTCGACAGATACGCAGTATTTT. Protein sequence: CASSLAFRTPSSTDTQYF.